This passage covers 15 T cell receptor beta chains from one sample sequenced in a study of cytomegalovirus exposure and HLA in healthy donors. PCR used 60 Vbeta primers and 13 Jbeta primers. The table came from immunoSEQ multiplex PCR; TCRdb's copy has only in-frame clones and leaves some out. The sample holds around 110,000 clones; around 10% are singletons and the top ten take over 2.5%. Input material: PBMCs. The source is a man younger than 45 in good health and CMV-seronegative.

This clone was counted a few times. V gene TRBV10-3 combines with J gene TRBJ1-1; weak D call: TRBD1 (5 bases). Trimming removed 4 bases at V and 3 bases at J, with 6 bases between. The CDR3 loop spans 12 amino acids. The germline CDR1 and CDR2 sequences are ENHRY and SYGVKD. The CDR3 protein is CAISGGDTEAFF. The DNA of the CDR3 is TGTGCCATCAGTGGGGGCGACACTGAAGCTTTCTTT.

This clone was detected a few times. The chain is built from TRBV7-8 and TRBJ1-5; D is possibly TRBD1 (6 bases). Trimming cost V 5 bases and J 3 bases, with 17 bases left between them. This CDR3 region has 16 residues. Germline CDR1 and CDR2: SGHVS and FQNEAQ. The CDR3 is CASSPTWTDTNQPQHF. In DNA, the CDR3 is TGTGCCAGCAGCCCGACCTGGACAGATACCAATCAGCCCCAGCATTTT.

The genes are TRBV15 and TRBJ1-6; tentatively, D is TRBD1 (6 bases). Germline lookup yields CDR1 LNHNV and CDR2 YYDKDF (reference sequence). Deletions cut 2 bases from V and 4 bases from J, with 9 bases between. The CDR3 spans 15 residues. The CDR3 protein is CATSRRTEYNSPLHF. The CDR3 DNA is TGTGCCACCAGCAGAAGGACAGAGTATAATTCACCCCTCCACTTT.

This chain links TRBV9 with TRBJ2-1; D unresolved. The CDR3 is 15 amino acids. Per germline, CDR1 SGDLS and CDR2 YYNGEE. V was cut by 0 bases and J by 1 base, with 8 bases left in between. CDR3 DNA sequence: TGTGCCAGCAGCGTAGGATTAGCATCCTACAATGAGCAGTTCTTC. It encodes CASSVGLASYNEQFF.

The V and J genes are TRBV19 and TRBJ1-2, with 10 nucleotides matching TRBD1. The germline V gene encodes CDR1 LNHDA and CDR2 SQIVND (reference sequence). Trimming at V came to 6 bases and at J to 3 bases, leaving 1 base not matched to a gene. This CDR3 comprises 13 residues. CDR3: CASRTGGYYGYTF. CDR3 coding DNA: TGTGCCAGTAGGACAGGGGGCTACTATGGCTACACCTTC.

This chain connects TRBV30 to TRBJ1-2; no reliable D call. Germline V gene lookup returns CDR1 GTSNPN and CDR2 SVGIG (reference sequence). The CDR3 covers 11 residues. The CDR3 here is CATARFYGYTF. CDR3 coding DNA: TGTGCAACCGCCAGATTCTATGGCTACACCTTC.

In its sample, this clone was seen a few times. V is TRBV7-2 and J is TRBJ2-3; 12 nucleotides align to TRBD2. J was trimmed by 4 bases and V by 5 bases; bases with no gene match: 13. The CDR3 extends over 18 amino acids. The germline CDR1 and CDR2 sequences are SGHTA and FQGNSA. The CDR3 region is CASSPWQTSGGLADTQYF. Written as DNA, the CDR3 is TGTGCCAGCAGCCCCTGGCAAACTAGCGGGGGGCTTGCAGATACGCAGTATTTT.

This clone was seen a handful of times. The rearrangement uses TRBV7-9 and TRBJ1-5; TRBD1 matches at 11 bases. The CDR3 length is 14 residues. Germline CDR1 SEHNR, CDR2 FQNEAQ (reference sequence). After removal of 8 bases from V and 10 bases from J, the junction contained 10 bases not matched to a gene. The CDR3 DNA sequence: TGTGCCAGCGGATCCAGGGACAGGGGGTATCCCCAGCATTTT. This codes for CASGSRDRGYPQHF.

J is TRBJ2-5 and V is TRBV5-8, with D tentatively TRBD2 (5 bases). The ends were cut back, 0 bases at V and 1 base at J, with 7 bases in the middle. This CDR3 has 14 residues. Looked up from germline, CDR1 is SGHTS and CDR2 is YDEGEE. DNA for the CDR3: TGTGCCAGCAGCTTGGATGGACTCCAAGAGACCCAGTACTTC. It is translated as CASSLDGLQETQYF. Full variable domain (outside the CDR3, taken from reference TRBV5-8 and TRBJ2-5): EAGVTQSPTHLIKTRGQQATLRCSPISGHTSVYWYQQALGLGLQFLLWYDEGEERNRGNFPPRFSGRQFPNYSSELNVNALELEDSALYLCASSLDGLQETQYFGPGTRLLVL.

This clone has more than one count but fewer than ten. The junction departs from the called germline gene at one end, perhaps through a read error. CDR3 in amino acids: CASSIGTGILYSHQPQHF. The CDR3 DNA reads TGTGCCAGTAGTATTGGGACAGGGATACTATATAGCCATCAGCCCCAGCATTTT. J is TRBJ1-5 and V is TRBV19; 9 bases agree with TRBD1. The CDR3 spans 18 residues. The germline gives CDR1 LNHDA, CDR2 SQIVND (reference sequence). The whole variable domain, filled in from reference TRBV19 and TRBJ1-5, reads DGGITQSPKYLFRKEGQNVTLSCEQNLNHDAMYWYRQDPGQGLRLIYYSQIVNDFQKGDIAEGYSVSREKKESFPLTVTSAQKNPTAFYLCASSIGTGILYSHQPQHFGDGTRLSIL.

In this sample, this clone turned up a few times. The chain is built from TRBV18 and TRBJ1-5, with a possible D match to TRBD1 (6 bases). Germline lookup yields CDR1 KGHSH and CDR2 LQKENI. Between the trimmed V and J ends, which lost 2 bases and 5 bases, there was a span of 16 bases. This CDR3 contains 16 residues. The CDR3 loop is CASSPTGGGTDQPQHF. CDR3 coding DNA: TGTGCCAGCTCACCAACCGGGGGGGGCACCGATCAGCCCCAGCATTTT. Complete variable domain (other parts from reference TRBV18 and TRBJ1-5): NAGVMQNPRHLVRRRGQEARLRCSPMKGHSHVYWYRQLPEEGLKFMVYLQKENIIDESGMPKERFSAEFPKEGPSILRIQQVVRGDSAAYFCASSPTGGGTDQPQHFGDGTRLSIL.

This clone turned up a few times. The rearrangement joins TRBV5-6 to TRBJ2-2; 9 nucleotides match TRBD1. Germline CDR1 is SGHDT and CDR2 is YYEEEE. The CDR3 extends over 15 amino acids. With 0 bases clipped from V and 4 bases from J, the junction kept 1 base outside the gene matches. The DNA for the CDR3 is TGTGCCAGCAGCTTGGTACAGGGGGCCACCGGGGAGCTGTTTTTT. This sequence encodes CASSLVQGATGELFF.

This clone was observed a handful of times. The chain joins TRBV23-1 to TRBJ2-6; D gene uncertain. TRBV23-1 is filed as an ORF, its function uncertain. The ends were cut back, 2 bases at V and 0 bases at J, with 14 bases in the middle. This CDR3 has 18 amino acids. The CDR3, as DNA: TGCGCCAGCAGTCAAAAGCTCGCCAGGAACTCTGGGGCCAACGTCCTGACTTTC. As protein: CASSQKLARNSGANVLTF.

This clone was picked up a small number of times. The J gene is TRBJ2-3, the V gene TRBV4-3, with 7 nucleotides matching TRBD1. Losses at the gene ends were 2 bases for V and 0 bases for J; bases not matched to a gene: 8. CDR3 length: 17 amino acids. The germline CDR1 and CDR2 sequences are LGHNA and YSLEER. CDR3 protein: CASSQRQGGVSTDTQYF. The CDR3, as DNA: TGCGCCAGCAGCCAAAGGCAAGGGGGCGTAAGCACAGATACGCAGTATTTT.

In its sample, this clone was seen a few times. The chain links TRBV14 to TRBJ2-1, with 7 bases matching TRBD1. There are 14 residues in the CDR3. V trimming: 10 bases; J trimming: 3 bases; junction bases outside the gene matches: 9. Germline lookup yields CDR1 SGHDN and CDR2 FVKESK. Written as DNA, the CDR3 is TGTGCCACCTGGGACAGTAACAACTACAATGAGCAGTTCTTC. Translated, it gives CATWDSNNYNEQFF. Combining the CDR3 with reference TRBV14 and TRBJ2-1 gives the whole variable domain EAGVTQFPSHSVIEKGQTVTLRCDPISGHDNLYWYRRVMGKEIKFLLHFVKESKQDESGMPNNRFLAERTGGTYSTLKVQPAELEDSGVYFCATWDSNNYNEQFFGPGTRLTVL.